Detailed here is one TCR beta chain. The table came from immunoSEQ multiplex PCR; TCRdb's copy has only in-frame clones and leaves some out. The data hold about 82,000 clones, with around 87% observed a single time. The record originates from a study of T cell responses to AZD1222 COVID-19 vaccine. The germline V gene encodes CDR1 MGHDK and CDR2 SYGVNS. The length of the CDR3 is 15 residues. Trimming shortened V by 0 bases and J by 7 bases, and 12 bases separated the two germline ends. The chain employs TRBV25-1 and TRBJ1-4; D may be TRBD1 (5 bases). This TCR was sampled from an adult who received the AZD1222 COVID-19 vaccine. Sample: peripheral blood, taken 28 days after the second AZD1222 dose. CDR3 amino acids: CASSEYGAGSEKLFF. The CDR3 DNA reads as TGTGCCAGCAGTGAATATGGGGCAGGAAGTGAAAAACTGTTTTTT.